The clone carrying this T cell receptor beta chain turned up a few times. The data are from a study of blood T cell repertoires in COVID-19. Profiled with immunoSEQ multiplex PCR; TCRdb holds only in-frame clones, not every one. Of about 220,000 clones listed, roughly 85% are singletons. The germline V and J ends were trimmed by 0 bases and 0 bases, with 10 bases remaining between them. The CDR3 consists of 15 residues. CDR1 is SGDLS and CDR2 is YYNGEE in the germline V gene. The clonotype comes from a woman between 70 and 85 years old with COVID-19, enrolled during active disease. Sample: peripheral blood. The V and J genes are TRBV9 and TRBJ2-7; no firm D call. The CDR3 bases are TGTGCCAGCAGCGTAGATAAGAAGAGCTCCTACGAGCAGTACTTC. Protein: CASSVDKKSSYEQYF.